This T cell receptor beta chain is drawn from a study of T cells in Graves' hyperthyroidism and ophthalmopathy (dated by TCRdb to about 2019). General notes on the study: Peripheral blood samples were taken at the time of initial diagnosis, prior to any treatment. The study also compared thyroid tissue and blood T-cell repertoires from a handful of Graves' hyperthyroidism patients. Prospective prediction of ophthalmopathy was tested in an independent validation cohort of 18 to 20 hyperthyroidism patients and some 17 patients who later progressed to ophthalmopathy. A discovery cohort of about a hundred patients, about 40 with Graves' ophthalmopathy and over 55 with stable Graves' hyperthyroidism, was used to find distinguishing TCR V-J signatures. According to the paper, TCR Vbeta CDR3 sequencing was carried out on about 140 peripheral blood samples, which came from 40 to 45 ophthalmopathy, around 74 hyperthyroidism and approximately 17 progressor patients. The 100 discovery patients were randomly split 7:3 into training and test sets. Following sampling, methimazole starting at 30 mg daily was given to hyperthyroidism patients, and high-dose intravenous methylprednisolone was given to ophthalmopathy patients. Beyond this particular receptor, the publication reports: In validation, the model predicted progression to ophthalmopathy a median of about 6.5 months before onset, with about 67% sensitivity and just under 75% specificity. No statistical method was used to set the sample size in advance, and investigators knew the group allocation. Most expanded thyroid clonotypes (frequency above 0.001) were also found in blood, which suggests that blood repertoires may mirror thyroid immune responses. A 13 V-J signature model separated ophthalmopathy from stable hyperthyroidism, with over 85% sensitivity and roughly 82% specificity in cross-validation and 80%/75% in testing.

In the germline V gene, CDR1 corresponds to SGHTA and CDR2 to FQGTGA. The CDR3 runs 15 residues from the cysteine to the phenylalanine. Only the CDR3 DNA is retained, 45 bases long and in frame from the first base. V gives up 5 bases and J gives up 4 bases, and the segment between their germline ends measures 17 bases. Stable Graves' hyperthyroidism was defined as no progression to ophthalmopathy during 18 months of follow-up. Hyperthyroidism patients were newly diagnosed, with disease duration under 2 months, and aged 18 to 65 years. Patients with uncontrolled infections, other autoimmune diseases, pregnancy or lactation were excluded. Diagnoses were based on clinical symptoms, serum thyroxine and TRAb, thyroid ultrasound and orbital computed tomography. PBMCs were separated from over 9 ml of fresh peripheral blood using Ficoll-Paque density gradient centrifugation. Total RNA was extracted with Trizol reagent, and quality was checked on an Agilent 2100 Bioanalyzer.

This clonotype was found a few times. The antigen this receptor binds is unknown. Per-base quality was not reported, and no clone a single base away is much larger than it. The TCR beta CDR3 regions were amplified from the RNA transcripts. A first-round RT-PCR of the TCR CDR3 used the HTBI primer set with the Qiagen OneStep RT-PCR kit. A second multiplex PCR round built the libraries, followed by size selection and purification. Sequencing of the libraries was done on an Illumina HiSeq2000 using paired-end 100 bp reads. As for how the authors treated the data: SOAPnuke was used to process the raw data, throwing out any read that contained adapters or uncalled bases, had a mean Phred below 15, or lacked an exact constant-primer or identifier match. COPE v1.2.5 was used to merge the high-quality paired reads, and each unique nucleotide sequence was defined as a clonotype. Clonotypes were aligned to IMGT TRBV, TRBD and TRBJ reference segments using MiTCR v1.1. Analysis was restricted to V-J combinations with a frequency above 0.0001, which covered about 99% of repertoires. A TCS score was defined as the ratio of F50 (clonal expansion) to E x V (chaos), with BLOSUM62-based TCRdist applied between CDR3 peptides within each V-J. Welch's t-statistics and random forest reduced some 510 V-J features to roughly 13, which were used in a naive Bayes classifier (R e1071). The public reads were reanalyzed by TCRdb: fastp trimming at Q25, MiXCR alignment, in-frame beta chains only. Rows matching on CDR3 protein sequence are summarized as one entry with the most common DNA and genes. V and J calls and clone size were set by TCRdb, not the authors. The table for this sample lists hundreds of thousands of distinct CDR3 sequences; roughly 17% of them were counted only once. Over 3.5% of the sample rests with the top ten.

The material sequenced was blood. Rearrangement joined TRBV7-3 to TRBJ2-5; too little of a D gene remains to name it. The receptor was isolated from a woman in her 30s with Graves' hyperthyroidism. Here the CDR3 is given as CASSLDVHPGETQYF. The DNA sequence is TGTGCCAGCAGCCTCGACGTGCACCCGGGAGAGACCCAGTACTTC.